Shown below are 2 T cell receptor beta chains from a single sample sequenced in a study of CD4 T cells in relation to SARS-CoV-2 and coronaviruses. These TCRs are of unknown antigen specificity. Sequencing used immunoSEQ multiplex PCR; TCRdb keeps in-frame clones, though not all of them. The sample consists of some 43,000 clones, over 75% of them appearing once. Sequenced: naive CD4+ T cells from PBMCs, cultured in vitro. Subset given: naive CD4+ T cells isolated by negative enrichment. These receptors were collected from an adult with COVID-19.

V gene TRBV7-9 combines with J gene TRBJ2-5; D is uncertain. Germline CDR1 and CDR2: SEHNR and FQNEAQ (reference sequence). V was clipped by 3 bases and J by 4 bases, with 15 bases between them. This CDR3 has 15 amino acids. For the CDR3, the DNA is TGTGCCAGCAGCTTCGGCCTCGGAAGCACAGAGACCCAGTACTTC. Translation: CASSFGLGSTETQYF.

This chain joins TRBV7-9 and TRBJ2-3; 7 nucleotides match TRBD2. Germline CDR1 reads SEHNR; CDR2 reads FQNEAQ (reference sequence). The V segment lost 3 bases and the J segment 2 bases; nucleotides outside the gene matches: 2. This CDR3 spans 14 amino acids. This CDR3 reads CASSFGTNTDTQYF. In DNA form, the CDR3 reads TGTGCCAGCAGCTTTGGGACTAACACAGATACGCAGTATTTT.